These T cell receptor beta chains were read from a single sample in a study of T cells in Graves' hyperthyroidism and ophthalmopathy. TCRdb recomputed calls from the multiplex PCR reads with MiXCR, one row per CDR3 protein. The profile shows about 480,000 distinct CDR3 sequences, less than 25% of them singletons. Sequencing was done on a sample of blood. These receptors came from a woman between 70 and 85 years old with Graves' ophthalmopathy. Both conserved end residues are part of each CDR3. D genes are given only for firm matches. A clone size is listed for some rows: how often the clone was seen (once, few, many), or a class if it is expanded.

size | J | length | D | V | CDR3 | DNA
few | TRBJ2-2 | 15 | TRBD2 | TRBV30 | CAWTLGLAGTGELFF | TGTGCCTGGACCTTGGGACTAGCGGGCACCGGGGAGCTGTTTTTT
. | TRBJ1-1 | 12 | . | TRBV6-5 | CASSYGASEAFF | TGTGCCAGCAGTTATGGTGCCTCTGAAGCTTTCTTT
. | TRBJ1-4 | 14 | . | TRBV4-1 | CASSLIGRNEKLFF | TGCGCCAGCAGCCTTATCGGACGCAATGAAAAACTGTTTTTT
. | TRBJ2-3 | 18 | TRBD2 | TRBV19 | CASSGGTSGHPSTDTQYF | TGTGCCAGTAGCGGCGGGACTAGCGGACACCCTAGCACAGATACGCAGTATTTT
. | TRBJ2-5 | 15 | TRBD2 | TRBV5-8 | CASSLVSGTGETQYF | TGCGCCAGCAGCTTGGTTAGCGGGACGGGAGAGACCCAGTACTTC
. | TRBJ1-1 | 11 | . | TRBV5-1 | CASTFQGKAFF | TGCGCCAGCACTTTTCAGGGTAAAGCTTTCTTT
few | TRBJ1-6 | 16 | TRBD1 | TRBV6-2/TRBV6-3 | CASKPGQGRMVSPLHF | TGTGCCAGCAAACCCGGACAGGGTAGAATGGTTTCACCCCTCCACTTT
. | TRBJ2-6 | 17 | . | TRBV5-6 | CASSLGPRGPGANVLTF | TGTGCCAGCAGCTTGGGGCCCCGGGGGCCGGGGGCCAACGTCCTGACTTTC
. | TRBJ2-3 | 16 | TRBD2 | TRBV9 | CASSTRTSGISDTQYF | TGTGCCAGCAGCACCAGGACTAGCGGGATTTCGGATACGCAGTATTTT
. | TRBJ1-1 | 12 | . | TRBV12-3/TRBV12-4 | CASSRDGIEAFF | TGTGCCAGCAGTCGAGACGGGATTGAAGCTTTCTTT
few | TRBJ1-1 | 13 | TRBD1 | TRBV7-8 | CASSDREDTEAFF | TGTGCCAGCAGTGACAGGGAGGACACTGAAGCTTTCTTT
. | TRBJ1-5 | 14 | . | TRBV6-1 | CASSPFWDNQPQHF | TGTGCCAGCAGCCCCTTCTGGGATAATCAGCCCCAGCATTTT
. | TRBJ2-6 | 15 | . | TRBV19 | CASSMAGSGANVLTF | TGTGCCAGTAGTATGGCAGGCTCTGGGGCCAACGTCCTGACTTTC
. | TRBJ2-3 | 16 | TRBD2 | TRBV6-2/TRBV6-3 | CASSRGLAGSTDTQYF | TGTGCCAGCAGCCGCGGGCTAGCGGGTAGCACAGATACGCAGTATTTT
. | TRBJ1-2 | 13 | . | TRBV12-3/TRBV12-4 | CASTVNLNYGYTF | TGTGCCAGCACCGTTAACCTGAACTATGGCTACACCTTC
. | TRBJ2-7 | 14 | TRBD2 | TRBV6-6 | CASSYSAGGYEQYF | TGTGCCAGCAGTTACTCGGCGGGAGGATATGAGCAGTACTTC
few | TRBJ1-4 | 16 | TRBD1 | TRBV12-3/TRBV12-4 | CASSLNKGTGGYSLFF | TGTGCCAGCAGTTTGAACAAGGGGACAGGGGGCTATTCACTGTTTTTT
. | TRBJ2-1 | 13 | . | TRBV12-5 | CASGLAGSNEQFF | TGTGCTAGTGGTTTGGCAGGGAGCAATGAGCAGTTCTTC
. | TRBJ1-2 | 14 | . | TRBV30 | CAWSVQGKAVGYTF | TGTGCCTGGAGTGTACAGGGAAAGGCAGTTGGCTACACCTTC
. | TRBJ1-2 | 16 | TRBD1 | TRBV7-9 | CASSLGATGRGYGYTF | TGTGCCAGCAGCTTAGGGGCGACAGGGAGAGGCTATGGCTACACCTTC
many | TRBJ2-5 | 15 | . | TRBV7-2 | CASSLAGRVQETQYF | TGTGCCAGCAGCTTAGCCGGGCGGGTACAAGAGACCCAGTACTTC
. | TRBJ2-7 | 15 | . | TRBV7-9 | CASGGSDKRTYEQYF | TGTGCCAGCGGGGGTTCCGACAAACGAACCTACGAGCAGTACTTC
. | TRBJ2-6 | 17 | TRBD1 | TRBV2 | CASSPGQILAGANVLTF | TGTGCCAGCAGTCCGGGACAGATCCTCGCTGGGGCCAACGTCCTGACTTTC
. | TRBJ2-1 | 16 | . | TRBV19 | CASWGVGAADYNEQFF | TGTGCCAGTTGGGGGGTTGGGGCAGCTGATTACAATGAGCAGTTCTTC
. | TRBJ2-7 | 15 | . | TRBV6-4 | CASSDSIGEAYEQYF | TGTGCCAGCAGTGACTCGATTGGTGAAGCCTACGAGCAGTACTTC
many | TRBJ2-7 | 14 | . | TRBV29-1 | CSAIARDSSYEQYF | TGCAGCGCAATAGCCCGGGACTCATCCTACGAGCAGTACTTC
few | TRBJ1-1 | 15 | . | TRBV10-3 | CAISEGGGGVGEAFF | TGTGCCATCAGTGAAGGTGGGGGCGGAGTTGGTGAAGCTTTCTTT
. | TRBJ2-3 | 15 | . | TRBV5-4 | CASSPGTPGTDTQYF | TGTGCCAGCAGCCCCGGGACTCCTGGCACAGATACGCAGTATTTT
many | TRBJ2-5 | 15 | TRBD2 | TRBV3-1 | CASSHIAGGVETQYF | TGTGCCAGCAGCCATATAGCGGGAGGAGTTGAGACCCAGTACTTC
many | TRBJ1-2 | 13 | . | TRBV5-1 | CASSARDYYGYTF | TGCGCCAGCAGCGCGCGGGACTACTATGGCTACACCTTC
. | TRBJ2-1 | 18 | . | TRBV6-1 | CASSEAVGGGAFSNEQFF | TGTGCCAGCAGTGAAGCGGTAGGAGGGGGCGCTTTCTCGAATGAGCAGTTCTTC
. | TRBJ2-2 | 16 | . | TRBV5-1 | CASSLSTGTNSGELFF | TGCGCCAGCAGCTTGTCGACAGGAACAAACTCCGGGGAGCTGTTTTTT
few | TRBJ1-1 | 13 | . | TRBV28 | CASSLQDNTEAFF | TGTGCCAGCAGTTTACAGGACAACACTGAAGCTTTCTTT
. | TRBJ2-5 | 14 | TRBD2 | TRBV20-1 | CSASRTSGQETQYF | TGCAGTGCTAGCCGGACTAGCGGACAAGAGACCCAGTACTTC
few | TRBJ1-4 | 12 | TRBD1 | TRBV20-1 | CSARGQGEKLFF | TGCAGTGCTAGAGGACAGGGTGAAAAACTGTTTTTT
. | TRBJ2-3 | 13 | . | TRBV6-2/TRBV6-3 | CASTRGWIQMQYF | TGTGCCAGCACCCGAGGGTGGATTCAGATGCAGTATTTT
. | TRBJ2-2 | 16 | . | TRBV19 | CASSMWGLFGTGELFF | TGTGCCAGTAGTATGTGGGGATTGTTCGGAACCGGGGAGCTGTTTTTT
. | TRBJ1-4 | 19 | . | TRBV27 | CASSLRSPTGRTTNEKLFF | TGTGCCAGCAGTTTGCGAAGCCCTACGGGACGAACAACTAATGAAAAACTGTTTTTT
. | TRBJ2-1 | 14 | TRBD2 | TRBV5-5 | CASSLGLADFRQFF | TGTGCCAGCAGCCTGGGACTAGCGGACTTTAGGCAGTTCTTC
few | TRBJ2-3 | 12 | . | TRBV20-1 | CSVSNTGDTQYF | TGCAGTGTCTCCAACACAGGAGATACGCAGTATTTT